This is a list of T cell receptor beta chains from one sample in a study of blood T cell repertoires in COVID-19. Clones were read by immunoSEQ multiplex PCR, and TCRdb kept only the in-frame ones, dropping some. The profile shows about 84,000 clones, around 83% of them singletons. The specimen sequenced was peripheral blood. These receptors were collected from an elderly man with active or convalescent COVID-19. Each CDR3 is given with its conserved first and last residue. Fields, in order: D gene, V gene, clone size, J gene, CDR3 DNA, CDR3 protein. The D gene is left open where the match is weak. Some rows mark clone size as missing; the rest say once, few, many or name a class of expanded clone.

TRBD1	TRBV4-2	once	TRBJ1-4	TGTGCCAGCAGCCGTGAAGGGACAGGGAATAATGAAAAACTGTTTTTT	CASSREGTGNNEKLFF
-	TRBV18	-	TRBJ2-7	TGTGCCAGCTCACCACGCACTGATACAGGGCCCTACGAGCAGTACTTC	CASSPRTDTGPYEQYF
-	TRBV5-1	-	TRBJ1-3	TGCGCCAGCAGCCCAAAACCCCCCGGGACTACTGGAGGAAACACCATATATTTT	CASSPKPPGTTGGNTIYF
TRBD1	TRBV9	-	TRBJ2-7	TGTGCCAGCAGGTCGACAGGGGGCGTCAACGAGCAGTACTTC	CASRSTGGVNEQYF
-	TRBV5-1	-	TRBJ2-2	TGCGCCAGCAGCCTCTCAATCGTAGATACCGGGGAGCTGTTTTTT	CASSLSIVDTGELFF
TRBD1	TRBV6-5	-	TRBJ2-1	TGTGCCAGCAGTTCCGGGACAGGGGATATCGGTGAGCAGTTCTTC	CASSSGTGDIGEQFF
-	TRBV7-7	-	TRBJ2-1	TGTGCTAGCAGCTTAGTGGCAGGGCTCAATGAGCAGTTCTTC	CASSLVAGLNEQFF
TRBD2	TRBV19	once	TRBJ2-7	TGTGCCAGTAGCAGACCCGGGACTAGCGGGAGCGAGCAGTACTTC	CASSRPGTSGSEQYF
-	TRBV10-3	-	TRBJ2-3	TGTGCCATCAGTGAATCGGTTACTAGCACAGATACGCAGTATTTT	CAISESVTSTDTQYF
-	TRBV19	-	TRBJ1-6	TGTGCCAGTAGAGAGGACTCTCAATCAAATTCACCCCTCCACTTT	CASREDSQSNSPLHF